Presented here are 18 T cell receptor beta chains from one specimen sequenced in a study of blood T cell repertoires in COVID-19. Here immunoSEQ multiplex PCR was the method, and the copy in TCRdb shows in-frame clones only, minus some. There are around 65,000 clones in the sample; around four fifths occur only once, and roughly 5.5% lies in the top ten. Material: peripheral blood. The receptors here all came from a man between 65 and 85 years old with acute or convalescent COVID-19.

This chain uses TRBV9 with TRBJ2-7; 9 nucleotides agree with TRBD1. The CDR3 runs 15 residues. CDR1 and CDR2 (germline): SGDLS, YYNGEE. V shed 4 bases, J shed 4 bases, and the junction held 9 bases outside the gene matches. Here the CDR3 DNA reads TGTGCCAGCAGCCGAAACCCGGGACAGGGATACGAGCAGTACTTC. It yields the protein CASSRNPGQGYEQYF. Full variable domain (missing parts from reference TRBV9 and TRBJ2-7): DSGVTQTPKHLITATGQRVTLRCSPRSGDLSVYWYQQSLDQGLQFLIQYYNGEERAKGNILERFSAQQFPDLHSELNLSSLELGDSALYFCASSRNPGQGYEQYFGPGTRLTVT.

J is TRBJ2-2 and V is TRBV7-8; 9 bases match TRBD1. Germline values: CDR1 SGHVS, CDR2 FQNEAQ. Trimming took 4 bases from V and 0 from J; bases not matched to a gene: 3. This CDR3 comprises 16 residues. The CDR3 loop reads CASSWGQGANTGELFF. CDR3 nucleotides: TGTGCCAGCAGCTGGGGACAGGGCGCGAACACCGGGGAGCTGTTTTTT.

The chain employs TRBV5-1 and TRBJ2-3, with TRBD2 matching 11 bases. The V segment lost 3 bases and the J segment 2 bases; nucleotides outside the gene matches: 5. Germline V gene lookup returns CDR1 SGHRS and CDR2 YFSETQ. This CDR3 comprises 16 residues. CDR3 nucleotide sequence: TGCGCCAGCAGCTCGAGACTAGCGGGGATCACAGATACGCAGTATTTT. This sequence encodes CASSSRLAGITDTQYF.

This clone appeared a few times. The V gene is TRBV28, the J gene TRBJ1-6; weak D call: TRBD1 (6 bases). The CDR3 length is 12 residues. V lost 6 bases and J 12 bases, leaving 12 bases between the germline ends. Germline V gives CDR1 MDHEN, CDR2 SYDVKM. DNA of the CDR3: TGTGCCAGCAGCGAAAGGGACAAACCCCTCCACTTT. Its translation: CASSERDKPLHF. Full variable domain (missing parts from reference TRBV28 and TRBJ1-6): DVKVTQSSRYLVKRTGEKVFLECVQDMDHENMFWYRQDPGLGLRLIYFSYDVKMKEKGDIPEGYSVSREKKERFSLILESASTNQTSMYLCASSERDKPLHFGNGTRLTVT.

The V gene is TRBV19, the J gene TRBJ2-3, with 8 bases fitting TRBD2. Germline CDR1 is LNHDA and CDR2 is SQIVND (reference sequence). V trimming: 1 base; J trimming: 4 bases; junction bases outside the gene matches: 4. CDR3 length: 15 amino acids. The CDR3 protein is CASSIAGGRADTQYF. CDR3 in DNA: TGTGCCAGTAGTATAGCGGGGGGGCGTGCAGATACGCAGTATTTT. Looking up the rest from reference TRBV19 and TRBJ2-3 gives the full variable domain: DGGITQSPKYLFRKEGQNVTLSCEQNLNHDAMYWYRQDPGQGLRLIYYSQIVNDFQKGDIAEGYSVSREKKESFPLTVTSAQKNPTAFYLCASSIAGGRADTQYFGPGTRLTVL.

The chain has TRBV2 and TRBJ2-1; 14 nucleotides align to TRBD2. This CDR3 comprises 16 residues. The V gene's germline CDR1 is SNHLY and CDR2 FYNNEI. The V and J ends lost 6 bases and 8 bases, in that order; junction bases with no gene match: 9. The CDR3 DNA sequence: TGTGCCAGCAGACATCCGGGACTAGCGGGGGAGGATGAGCAGTTCTTC. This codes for CASRHPGLAGEDEQFF.

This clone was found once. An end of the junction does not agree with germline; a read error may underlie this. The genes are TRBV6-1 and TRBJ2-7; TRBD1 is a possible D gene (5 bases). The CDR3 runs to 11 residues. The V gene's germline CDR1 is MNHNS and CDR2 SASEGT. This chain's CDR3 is CASSEIREWSF. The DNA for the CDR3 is TGTGCCAGCAGTGAAATCAGGGAATGGAGCTTC.

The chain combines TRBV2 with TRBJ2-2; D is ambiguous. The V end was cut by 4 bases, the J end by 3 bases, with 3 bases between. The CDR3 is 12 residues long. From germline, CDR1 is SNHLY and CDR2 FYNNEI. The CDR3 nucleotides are TGTGCCAGCAGTGGAGACACCGGGGAGCTGTTTTTT. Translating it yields CASSGDTGELFF. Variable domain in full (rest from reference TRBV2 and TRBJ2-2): EPEVTQTPSHQVTQMGQEVILRCVPISNHLYFYWYRQILGQKVEFLVSFYNNEISEKSEIFDDQFSVERPDGSNFTLKIRSTKLEDSAMYFCASSGDTGELFFGEGSRLTVL.

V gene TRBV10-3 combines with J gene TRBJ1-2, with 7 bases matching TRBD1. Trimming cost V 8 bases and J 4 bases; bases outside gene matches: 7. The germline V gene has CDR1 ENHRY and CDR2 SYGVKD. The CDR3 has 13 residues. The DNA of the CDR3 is TGTGCCATCCGGACAGGACGACTCTATGGCTACACCTTC. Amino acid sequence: CAIRTGRLYGYTF.

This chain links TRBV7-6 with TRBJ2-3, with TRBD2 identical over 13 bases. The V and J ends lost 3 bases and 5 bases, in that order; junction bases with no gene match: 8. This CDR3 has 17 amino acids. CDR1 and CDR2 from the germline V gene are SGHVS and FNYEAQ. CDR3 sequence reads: CASSFHTSGGAVDTQYF. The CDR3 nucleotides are TGTGCCAGCAGCTTCCACACTAGCGGGGGGGCTGTAGATACGCAGTATTTT.

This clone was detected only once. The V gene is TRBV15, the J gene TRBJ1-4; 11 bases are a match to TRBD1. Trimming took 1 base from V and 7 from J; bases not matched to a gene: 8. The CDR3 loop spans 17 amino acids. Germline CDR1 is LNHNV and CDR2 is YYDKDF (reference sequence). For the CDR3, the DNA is TGTGCCACCAGCAGAGCAGGGGGGACAGGGGGTGGTGAAAAACTGTTTTTT. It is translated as CATSRAGGTGGGEKLFF.

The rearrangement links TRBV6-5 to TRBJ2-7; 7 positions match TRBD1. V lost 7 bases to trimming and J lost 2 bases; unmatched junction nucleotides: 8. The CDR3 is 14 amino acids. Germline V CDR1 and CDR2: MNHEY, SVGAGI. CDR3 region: CASNPPGQTYEQYF. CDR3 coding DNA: TGTGCCAGCAACCCCCCGGGACAGACCTACGAGCAGTACTTC.

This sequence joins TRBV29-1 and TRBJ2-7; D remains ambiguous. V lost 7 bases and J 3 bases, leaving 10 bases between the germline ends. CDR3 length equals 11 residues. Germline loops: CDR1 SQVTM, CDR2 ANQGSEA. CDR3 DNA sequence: TGCAGCGCCCTCGTCGGCTACGAGCAGTACTTC. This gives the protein CSALVGYEQYF.

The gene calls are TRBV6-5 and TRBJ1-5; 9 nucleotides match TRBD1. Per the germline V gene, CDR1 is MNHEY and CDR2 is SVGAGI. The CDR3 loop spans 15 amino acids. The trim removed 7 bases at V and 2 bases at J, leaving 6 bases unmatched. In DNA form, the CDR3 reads TGTGCCAGCACCGCGGGACAGGGCGGCAATCAGCCCCAGCATTTT. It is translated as CASTAGQGGNQPQHF.

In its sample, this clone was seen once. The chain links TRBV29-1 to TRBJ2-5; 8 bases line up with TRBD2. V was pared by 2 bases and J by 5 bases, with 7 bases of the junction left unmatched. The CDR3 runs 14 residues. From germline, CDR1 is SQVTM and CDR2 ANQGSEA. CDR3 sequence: CSVEHGTRGETQYF. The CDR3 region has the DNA TGCAGCGTTGAACACGGGACTAGGGGGGAGACCCAGTACTTC.

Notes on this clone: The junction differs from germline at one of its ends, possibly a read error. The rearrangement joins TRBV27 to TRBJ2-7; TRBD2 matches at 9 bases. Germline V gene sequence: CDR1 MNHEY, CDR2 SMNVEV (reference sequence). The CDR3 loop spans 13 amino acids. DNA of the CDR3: TGTGCCAGCAGTTCGGGGACTAGCAGAAGGAGGGACTTC. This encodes CASSSGTSRRRDF.

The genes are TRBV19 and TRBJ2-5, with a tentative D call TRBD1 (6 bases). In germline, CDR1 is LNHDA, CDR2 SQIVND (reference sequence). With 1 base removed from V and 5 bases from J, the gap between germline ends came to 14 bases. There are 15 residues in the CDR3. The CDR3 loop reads CASSIGTVKLETQYF. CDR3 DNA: TGTGCCAGTAGTATAGGGACAGTGAAGTTGGAGACCCAGTACTTC.

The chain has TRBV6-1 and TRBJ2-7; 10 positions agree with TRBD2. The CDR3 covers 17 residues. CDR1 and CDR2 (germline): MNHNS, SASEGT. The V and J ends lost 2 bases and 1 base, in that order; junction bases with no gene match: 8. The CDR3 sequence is CASSEWLAGVSSYEQYF. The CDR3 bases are TGTGCCAGCAGTGAATGGCTAGCGGGGGTGTCATCCTACGAGCAGTACTTC.